The 21 T cell receptor beta chains in this list originate from one sample, sequenced in a study of patients and donors after allogeneic stem cell transplantation (dated by TCRdb to the early 2020s). Libraries were prepared through RT-PCR. Instrument used: NextSeq 550. Starting from the raw public reads, TCRdb applied fastp trimming at Q25, assembled clones with MiXCR and retained in-frame beta chains. Every distinct CDR3 protein forms one entry, paired with its most common genes and DNA. Recorded for this sample are about a million distinct CDR3 sequences; about a sixth of them occurred a single time. Clones ranked in the top ten supply about 6% of the sample. Sequencing was done on a sample of blood, either unsorted or a sorted T cell fraction (not recorded which). These receptors all stem from a human donor who was either an allogeneic HSCT recipient or a stem cell or donor lymphocyte infusion donor (not recorded which). It is not recorded whose cells these are; they may come from a transplant donor.

The chain joins TRBV7-9 to TRBJ2-7; 13 nucleotides align to TRBD2. The germline gives CDR1 SEHNR, CDR2 FQNEAQ (reference sequence). After removal of 4 bases from V and 0 bases from J, the junction contained 3 bases not matched to a gene. The CDR3 covers 16 residues. CDR3: CASSSTSGGDSYEQYF. CDR3 DNA sequence: TGTGCCAGCAGCTCTACTAGCGGGGGGGACTCCTACGAGCAGTACTTC.

This sequence joins TRBV20-1 and TRBJ1-2; D gene unclear. V was trimmed by 1 base and J by 0 bases, leaving 6 bases between them. There are 13 residues in the CDR3. The V gene's germline CDR1 is DFQATT and CDR2 SNEGSKA (reference sequence). The CDR3 sequence is CSARVKSNYGYTF. CDR3 nucleotide sequence: TGCAGTGCTAGAGTGAAGTCTAACTATGGCTACACCTTC.

The gene calls are TRBV24-1 and TRBJ1-2; unclear D gene. Per the germline V gene, CDR1 is KGHDR and CDR2 is SFDVKD. Trimming left V 3 bases short and J 4 bases short, with 11 bases between. The CDR3 has 14 residues. For the CDR3, the DNA is TGTGCCACCAGTGATACCCGGAGTGTCTATGGCTACACCTTC. It yields the protein CATSDTRSVYGYTF.

The CDR3 DNA follows: TGCAGTGGGTTAGGGACTAGCGGGACCCCCCGGGCCAAAAACATTCAGTACTTC. Its translation: CSGLGTSGTPRAKNIQYF. The genes are TRBV20-1 and TRBJ2-4; TRBD2 matches at 13 bases. V shed 7 bases, J shed 1 base, and the junction held 13 bases outside the gene matches. The CDR3 totals 18 residues. CDR1 is DFQATT and CDR2 is SNEGSKA in the germline V gene (reference sequence).

This clonotype occurred a few times. V usage is TRBV20-1 and J usage is TRBJ2-5, with D unclear. Trimming removed 1 base at V and 2 bases at J, with 20 bases between. Per germline, CDR1 DFQATT and CDR2 SNEGSKA (reference sequence). CDR3 length equals 17 residues. The CDR3 region is CSARGARGLALQETQYF. The CDR3 DNA reads as TGCAGTGCTAGAGGGGCGCGCGGATTGGCGTTACAAGAGACCCAGTACTTC.

The gene calls are TRBV20-1 and TRBJ2-3; 9 positions match TRBD1. The V segment lost 6 bases and the J segment 5 bases; nucleotides outside the gene matches: 12. The CDR3 is 15 amino acids. Germline CDR1 is DFQATT and CDR2 is SNEGSKA (reference sequence). CDR3 sequence (DNA): TGCAGTGCCGCTCCGGGACAGGGTTCGGGAGATACGCAGTATTTT. Translation gives CSAAPGQGSGDTQYF.

The chain employs TRBV12-3 or TRBV12-4 and TRBJ1-5; 9 nucleotides align to TRBD1. This CDR3 is 15 amino acids long. The ends lost 6 bases at V and 0 bases at J; junction bases unmatched: 3. CDR3 sequence: CASSRQGVSNQPQHF. CDR3 DNA: TGTGCCAGCAGCCGACAGGGGGTTAGCAATCAGCCCCAGCATTTT.

The table lists this clonotype with a few counts. The V gene is TRBV20-1, the J gene TRBJ2-3; 8 bases map to TRBD2. Germline values: CDR1 DFQATT, CDR2 SNEGSKA (reference sequence). The J segment lost 3 bases and the V segment lost 1 base, leaving 9 bases of the junction unmatched. This CDR3 is built from 16 residues. This CDR3 reads CSARVPQREITDTQYF. In DNA, the CDR3 is TGCAGTGCTAGAGTCCCCCAGCGGGAGATAACAGATACGCAGTATTTT.

This clonotype was detected only a few times. The CDR3 coding sequence is TGTGCCAGCAGTGAATATCGGACAGGGTACGGCACAGATACGCAGTATTTT. Residues: CASSEYRTGYGTDTQYF. The rearrangement links TRBV2 to TRBJ2-3, with 8 bases aligning to TRBD1. Looked up from germline, CDR1 is SNHLY and CDR2 is FYNNEI. The CDR3 consists of 17 residues. V dropped 2 bases and J dropped 1; count of bases not matched to a gene: 8.

CDR3 protein: CASSQLGTGNQPQHF. DNA for the CDR3: TGTGCCAGCAGTCAACTCGGGACAGGGAATCAGCCCCAGCATTTT. V is TRBV27 and J is TRBJ1-5, with 9 bases matching TRBD1. The CDR3 consists of 15 residues. The J segment lost 4 bases and the V segment lost 5 bases, leaving 6 bases of the junction unmatched. Germline assignment: CDR1 MNHEY and CDR2 SMNVEV (reference sequence).

This clonotype has a handful of counts. V and J are TRBV2 and TRBJ2-3; 8 positions match TRBD2. This CDR3 spans 16 amino acids. The germline gives CDR1 SNHLY, CDR2 FYNNEI. Losses at the gene ends were 3 bases for V and 3 bases for J; bases not matched to a gene: 8. The CDR3 is CASSDLAGFGTDTQYF. In DNA form, the CDR3 reads TGTGCCAGCAGTGACCTAGCGGGCTTTGGAACAGATACGCAGTATTTT.

A remark on this clonotype: A much larger clone is a single base away; this may be a read error. The J gene is TRBJ2-7, the V gene TRBV15, with TRBD2 as a possible D gene (6 bases). The germline V gene has CDR1 LNHNV and CDR2 YYDKDF (reference sequence). The CDR3 is 15 residues long. The CDR3 region has the DNA TGTGCCACCAGCAGTACCGGGACTGGGGCCTACCAGCAGTACTTC. Translation: CATSSTGTGAYQQYF.

This clonotype was observed a few times. The chain is built from TRBV9 and TRBJ1-2; D gene ambiguous. The V gene's germline CDR1 is SGDLS and CDR2 YYNGEE. The CDR3 runs to 14 residues. The ends were cut back, 0 bases at V and 4 bases at J, with 10 bases in the middle. The CDR3 spells CASSVAEWGYGYTF. The CDR3 bases are TGTGCCAGCAGCGTAGCGGAGTGGGGCTATGGCTACACCTTC.

This clonotype showed up many times. The chain uses TRBV20-1 and TRBJ2-2, with D hard to call. The V gene's germline CDR1 is DFQATT and CDR2 SNEGSKA (reference sequence). Trimming removed 0 bases from V and 1 base from J, with 9 bases in between. This CDR3 comprises 15 residues. This CDR3 reads CSARDRRMNTGELFF. The CDR3 coding sequence is TGCAGTGCTAGAGATCGCAGAATGAACACCGGGGAGCTGTTTTTT.

J is TRBJ2-7 and V is TRBV20-1, with TRBD1 identical over 7 bases. In germline, CDR1 is DFQATT, CDR2 SNEGSKA (reference sequence). Germline trimming cut 5 bases from V and 5 bases from J; bases unmatched to any gene: 9. The CDR3 sequence is 13 residues long. The CDR3: CSARYRGKDEQYF. Written as DNA, the CDR3 is TGCAGTGCTCGGTACAGGGGTAAGGACGAGCAGTACTTC.

V is TRBV24-1 and J is TRBJ2-2; D gene ambiguous. This CDR3 comprises 15 residues. Germline V gene lookup returns CDR1 KGHDR and CDR2 SFDVKD. V was clipped by 0 bases and J by 2 bases, with 6 bases between them. In nucleotides, the CDR3 is TGTGCCACCAGTGATTTGGGGCGTAACACCGGGGAGCTGTTTTTT. This encodes CATSDLGRNTGELFF.

The table lists this clonotype with a few counts. The V call is TRBV12-5, the J call TRBJ2-1, with 9 nucleotides matching TRBD2. V lost 3 bases and J lost 3; bases outside the gene matches: 6. CDR1 is LGHNT and CDR2 is FRNRAP in the germline V gene. CDR3 length equals 16 residues. CDR3 sequence: CASGLGLAGIYNEQFF. The CDR3 DNA follows: TGTGCTAGTGGTTTAGGTCTAGCGGGGATCTACAATGAGCAGTTCTTC.

The J gene is TRBJ1-2, the V gene TRBV6-1, with D perhaps TRBD1 (5 bases). Looked up from germline, CDR1 is MNHNS and CDR2 is SASEGT. There are 14 residues in the CDR3. Trimming stripped 6 bases from V and 4 bases from J, with 15 bases between. Written as DNA, the CDR3 is TGTGCCAGCAGCCCCGCAGGGACGGCCTATGGCTACACCTTC. It encodes CASSPAGTAYGYTF.

V and J are TRBV5-5 and TRBJ1-2; D remains unclear. Between the trimmed V and J ends, which lost 2 bases and 5 bases, there was a span of 10 bases. The germline V gene encodes CDR1 SGHKS and CDR2 YYEKEE (reference sequence). The CDR3 length is 13 residues. The CDR3 protein is CASSLVTDYGYTF. As DNA, the CDR3 is TGTGCCAGCAGCTTAGTAACGGATTATGGCTACACCTTC.

The chain is built from TRBV20-1 and TRBJ2-1; 10 bases match TRBD2. V was clipped by 5 bases and J by 0 bases; unmatched bases: 4. The CDR3 sequence is 15 residues long. Germline V CDR1 and CDR2: DFQATT, SNEGSKA (reference sequence). CDR3 region: CSAGPSGGSYNEQFF. DNA for the CDR3: TGCAGTGCTGGACCTAGCGGGGGCTCCTACAATGAGCAGTTCTTC.

This clonotype has only one observation. The chain links TRBV6-6 to TRBJ2-7, with D possibly matching TRBD1 (5 bases). Germline loops: CDR1 MNHNY, CDR2 SVGAGI (reference sequence). The CDR3 covers 13 residues. V lost 7 bases, J lost 3 bases, and 13 bases lay in between. CDR3 region: CASNPTENYEQYF. CDR3 in DNA: TGTGCCAGCAACCCGACAGAGAACTACGAGCAGTACTTC.